This T cell receptor (beta chain) originates from a study of blood T cells in healthy people across ages (dated by TCRdb to 2013 to 2016). About the study as a whole: Template switching captured roughly one uniquely barcoded TCR beta cDNA molecule per two T cells in model experiments. Using deep sequencing normalized with unique cDNA molecular identifiers, the study measured how TCR beta repertoire diversity changes with age. Donors of different ages were randomly distributed across sequencing lanes to avoid experimental bias. Using the same blood draw, the study looked at two additional independent replicas of 1 million unique cDNA reads for two donors, one aged 18 to 29 and the other aged 80 or older. The donors were divided into four age groups: young (average approximately 16 years), middle-aged (about 40), aged (approximately 64) and long-lived (approximately 74).

Library method: 5' RACE. Instrument on record: Illumina HiSeq 2500. The second PCR ran for roughly 7 to 12 cycles and used a J-beta primer mix along with a sample-barcoded 5' primer. A template-switch 5' adaptor carrying 12 random nucleotides introduced a unique molecular identifier onto each TCR beta cDNA molecule. Each sample yielded at least 3 million CDR3-containing paired-end reads. The Mint cDNA synthesis kit, primed by a TRBC-specific oligonucleotide, was used to synthesize first-strand cDNA from all RNA. Following uracil-DNA glycosylase treatment, a first 18-cycle PCR with universal primers M1SS and BC2_uni_R was performed on all cDNA. Per the authors' processing: For normalization, 1 million high-quality reads were randomly selected from each sample, with every read carrying a distinct molecular identifier. Reads with shared molecular identifiers were discarded instead of being binned into consensus sequences. CDR3 identification, clonotype clustering and error correction used MiTCR with a Q25 quality threshold and the strictest error-elimination algorithm. A nonparametric unseen species model with Euler transformation was used to estimate a lower bound on total TCR beta diversity. TCRdb ran its own pipeline on the public reads, namely fastp trimming at Q25 and MiXCR clone calling, and kept in-frame beta chains. Each entry merges the rows of one CDR3 protein and shows their most common DNA and genes. TCRdb's processing, not the authors' own work, is the source of the V and J calls. Counted in this sample were hundreds of thousands of distinct CDR3 sequences; roughly 21% of them appeared once. The ten largest clones represent around 3.4% of the sample.

This clonotype was detected a few times. Its antigen specificity is not known. Base quality data are lacking; no much larger clone is found one base away. Donors were 39 systemically healthy Caucasian individuals from Russia aged roughly 6 to 95 years. Ten milliliters of peripheral blood were drawn from each donor into EDTA-treated Vacutainer tubes. Ficoll-Paque density-gradient centrifugation was used to isolate PBMCs, with at least 6.5 million per sample. Trizol reagent was used to extract total RNA from the PBMCs, yielding at least 5 micrograms per sample. For every donor, an aliquot of PBMCs went through flow cytometry to measure the percentages of naive CD45RAhigh/CD27high T cells. Findings and caveats that apply to the study as a whole: Because profiling used bulk unsorted PBMCs, naive and antigen-experienced compartments could not be compared conclusively. The long-lived group showed more naive CD4+ T cells, fewer expanded clones and increased TCR diversity than the aged group, suggesting age selection. As age increased, observed TCR beta diversity per million T cells dropped in a roughly linear way, and a significant reduction was already evident by age about 40. Total diversity estimates from one million sequenced T cells were considered lower bounds and underestimates. There was a strong correlation between observed TCR beta diversity and the percentage of naive T cells measured by flow cytometry. Because donor CMV infection status was unknown, age-related changes in expanded clonotypes were potentially confounded.

This clonotype was obtained from a man in his 70s in good health. Sequenced: blood.

The CDR3 has the sequence CASSPGFGTEETQYF. At the DNA level, the sequence is TGTGCCAGCAGCCCGGGATTCGGGACAGAAGAGACCCAGTACTTC. Rearrangement joined TRBV5-8 to TRBJ2-5, with TRBD1 identical over 7 junction bases. The CDR3 spans 15 residues, from the cysteine through the phenylalanine. The read is trimmed to its CDR3 DNA, 45 bases read in frame from base 1. CDR1 and CDR2 are read off the germline V gene as SGHTS and YDEGEE. Germline trimming: 4 bases from V, 3 bases from J; junction bases outside gene matches: 9.